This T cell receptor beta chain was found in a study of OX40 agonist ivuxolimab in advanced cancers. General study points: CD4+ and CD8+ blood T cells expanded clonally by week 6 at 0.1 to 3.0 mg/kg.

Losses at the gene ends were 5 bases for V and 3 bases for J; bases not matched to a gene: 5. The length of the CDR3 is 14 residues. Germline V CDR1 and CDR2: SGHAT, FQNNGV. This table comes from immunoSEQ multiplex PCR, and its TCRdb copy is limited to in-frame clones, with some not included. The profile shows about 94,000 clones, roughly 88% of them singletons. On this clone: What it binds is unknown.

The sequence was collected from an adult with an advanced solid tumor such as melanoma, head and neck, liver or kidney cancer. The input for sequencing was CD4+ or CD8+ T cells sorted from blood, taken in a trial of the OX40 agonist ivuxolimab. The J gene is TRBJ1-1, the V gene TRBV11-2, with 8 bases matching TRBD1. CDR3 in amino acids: CASSIRQGYTEAFF. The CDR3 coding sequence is TGTGCCAGCAGCATACGACAGGGGTACACTGAAGCTTTCTTT.